The entry below describes one TCR beta chain. The PCR was carried out with 60 Vbeta primers and 13 Jbeta primers. The table came from immunoSEQ multiplex PCR; TCRdb's copy has only in-frame clones and leaves some out. In all, the sample yields around 140,000 clones. This entry belongs to a study of cytomegalovirus exposure and HLA in healthy donors. The germline CDR1 and CDR2 sequences are GTSNPN and SVGIG (reference sequence). The CDR3 is 13 amino acids. V shed 5 bases, J shed 4 bases, and the junction held 6 bases outside the gene matches. The chain recombines TRBV30 with TRBJ1-1, with 8 bases that match TRBD1. This clonotype originated in a male donor in good health and CMV-seronegative. The sample comprised PBMCs. Here the CDR3 DNA reads TGTGCCTGGGACCCCGACAGGGGCACTGAAGCTTTCTTT. Amino acids: CAWDPDRGTEAFF.